These 32 T cell receptor beta chains originate from one sample sequenced in a study of blood T cell repertoires in COVID-19. Data came from immunoSEQ multiplex PCR; TCRdb stores just in-frame clones and leaves some out. The sample lists approximately 110,000 clones; 65% to 80% were seen once. Input material: peripheral blood. Receptor source: a human donor with acute or convalescent COVID-19. The donor label of this sample is uncertain.

The chain combines TRBV11-2 with TRBJ2-3; D is perhaps TRBD2 (6 bases). The V end lost 1 base, the J end lost 3 bases, and 14 bases lay between the germline ends. CDR1 and CDR2 from the germline V gene are SGHAT and FQNNGV. This CDR3 has 16 amino acids. CDR3 loop: CASSLGGTSRTDTQYF. CDR3 bases: TGTGCCAGCAGCTTAGGAGGGACTTCAAGAACAGATACGCAGTATTTT.

The genes are TRBV28 and TRBJ2-3; perhaps TRBD1 as D (6 bases). Trimming took 3 bases from V and 8 from J, leaving 18 bases between them. The CDR3 extends over 15 amino acids. Germline V lookup: CDR1 MDHEN, CDR2 SYDVKM. The CDR3 region is CASSLFARVRGTQYF. CDR3 nucleotides: TGTGCCAGCAGTTTGTTTGCCAGAGTCAGGGGTACGCAGTATTTT.

This chain joins TRBV19 and TRBJ2-1; D gene unclear. CDR1 is LNHDA and CDR2 is SQIVND in the germline V gene (reference sequence). This CDR3 has 14 residues. V lost 5 bases and J lost 2, with 10 bases in between. The CDR3 DNA sequence: TGTGCCAGTAGTTTAACAGCAACCTACAATGAGCAGTTCTTC. As protein: CASSLTATYNEQFF.

The rearrangement uses TRBV19 and TRBJ1-1; unclear D gene. The germline V and J ends were trimmed by 6 bases and 1 base, with 12 bases remaining between them. Germline V gene data show CDR1 as LNHDA and CDR2 as SQIVND (reference sequence). The CDR3 spans 14 residues. In DNA form, the CDR3 reads TGTGCCAGTAGCGCGAGGGTCGAGAACACTGAAGCTTTCTTT. Translated, it gives CASSARVENTEAFF.

The V call is TRBV7-8, the J call TRBJ1-3; D is unclear. Germline loops: CDR1 SGHVS, CDR2 FQNEAQ. The CDR3 is 17 amino acids. V lost 1 base and J 6 bases, leaving 19 bases between the germline ends. DNA of the CDR3: TGTGCCAGCAGCTTAGACCGGGGTCCACCCGGCGCAAACACCATATATTTT. Protein: CASSLDRGPPGANTIYF.

The chain joins TRBV19 to TRBJ2-7; 7 bases agree with TRBD1. The trim removed 4 bases at V and 6 bases at J, leaving 6 bases unmatched. This CDR3 has 13 residues. Germline V CDR1 and CDR2: LNHDA, SQIVND (reference sequence). CDR3 sequence: CASSSPTGTEQYF. CDR3 bases: TGTGCCAGTAGTAGCCCGACAGGGACCGAGCAGTACTTC.

The chain employs TRBV19 and TRBJ1-6, with a weak D call TRBD1 (5 bases). The CDR3 runs 13 residues. Germline V lookup: CDR1 LNHDA, CDR2 SQIVND (reference sequence). V lost 3 bases and J lost 6, with 6 bases in between. The chain's CDR3 is CASSIQGNSPLHF. The CDR3 nucleotides read TGTGCCAGTAGTATTCAGGGTAATTCACCCCTCCACTTT.

The rearrangement uses TRBV5-1 and TRBJ2-1; 12 nucleotides align to TRBD1. The V segment lost 4 bases and the J segment 7 bases; nucleotides outside the gene matches: 9. Germline CDR1 and CDR2: SGHRS and YFSETQ. This CDR3 is built from 16 residues. CDR3 in DNA: TGCGCCAGCAGCACAGGGGACAGGGGGCTTGAAAATGAGCAGTTCTTC. This sequence encodes CASSTGDRGLENEQFF.

The J gene is TRBJ1-1, the V gene TRBV30; TRBD1 agrees at 10 bases. Trimming cost V 7 bases and J 5 bases; bases outside gene matches: 13. The length of the CDR3 is 15 residues. CDR1 GTSNPN and CDR2 SVGIG come from the germline V gene (reference sequence). The CDR3 DNA reads as TGTGCCTTATCCACCCTGACAGGGGGCAGGACTGAAGCTTTCTTT. Protein: CALSTLTGGRTEAFF.

V usage is TRBV2 and J usage is TRBJ2-3; 10 nucleotides match TRBD2. J gave up 0 bases and V 1 base, and 10 bases lay outside the gene matches. The CDR3 is 19 residues long. In germline, CDR1 is SNHLY, CDR2 FYNNEI. In DNA form, the CDR3 reads TGTGCCAGCAGTGAAGTGGCAGCTAGCGGGGGCCCTAGCACAGATACGCAGTATTTT. Translation: CASSEVAASGGPSTDTQYF. Filled out from reference TRBV2 and TRBJ2-3, the complete variable domain reads EPEVTQTPSHQVTQMGQEVILRCVPISNHLYFYWYRQILGQKVEFLVSFYNNEISEKSEIFDDQFSVERPDGSNFTLKIRSTKLEDSAMYFCASSEVAASGGPSTDTQYFGPGTRLTVL.

J is TRBJ2-2 and V is TRBV12-5; TRBD1 agrees at 8 bases. CDR1 LGHNT and CDR2 FRNRAP come from the germline V gene. This CDR3 comprises 14 residues. The V segment lost 1 base and the J segment 5 bases; nucleotides outside the gene matches: 0. The CDR3 DNA reads TGTGCTAGTGGTTTGGGACAGGGGACCGGGGAGCTGTTTTTT. This sequence encodes CASGLGQGTGELFF.

V usage is TRBV4-1 and J usage is TRBJ2-3; D is uncertain. Trimming took 3 bases from V and 2 from J, leaving 9 bases between them. This CDR3 has 14 residues. Germline CDR1 MGHRA, CDR2 YSYEKL. The CDR3 reads CASSQLQDTDTQYF. For the CDR3, the DNA is TGCGCCAGCAGCCAGTTACAAGACACAGATACGCAGTATTTT.

Turning to this clone: The sample contains more than one DNA sequence encoding this CDR3. CDR3 coding DNA: TGTGCCAGCAGTGTTCAGGGGAATGGAAACACCATATATTTT. Amino acids: CASSVQGNGNTIYF. The chain has TRBV2 and TRBJ1-3, with D maybe TRBD1 (6 bases). The V gene's germline CDR1 is SNHLY and CDR2 FYNNEI. Deletions cut 4 bases from V and 3 bases from J, with 10 bases between. The CDR3 runs to 14 residues.

The genes are TRBV11-1 and TRBJ2-1; no reliable D call. In germline, CDR1 is SGHAT, CDR2 FQDESV (reference sequence). CDR3 length: 12 residues. The ends were cut back, 3 bases at V and 10 bases at J, with 10 bases in the middle. The CDR3 region is CASSFSRWEQFF. DNA for the CDR3: TGTGCCAGCAGCTTTTCACGGTGGGAGCAGTTCTTC.

The J gene is TRBJ1-3, the V gene TRBV7-2, with 7 positions matching TRBD1. With 5 bases clipped from V and 2 bases from J, the junction kept 9 bases outside the gene matches. The CDR3 totals 16 residues. Germline-derived CDR1 and CDR2 are SGHTA and FQGNSA. The CDR3 coding sequence is TGTGCCAGCAGCCGCAAGTGGGACAGTCCTGGAAACACCATATATTTT. Amino acids: CASSRKWDSPGNTIYF.

The DNA of the CDR3 is TGTGCCAGCAGCCAAGGGAGGGTAGAGACCCAGTACTTC. Translation: CASSQGRVETQYF. This chain links TRBV3-1 (or the pseudogene TRBV3-2) with TRBJ2-5, with TRBD2 as a possible D gene (6 bases). This CDR3 is built from 13 residues. Germline V lookup: CDR1 LGHDT, CDR2 YNNKEL (reference sequence). V lost 1 base to trimming and J lost 4 bases, with 7 bases between them.

This clone appeared once. The chain employs TRBV27 and TRBJ1-6; no clear D gene. The germline CDR1 and CDR2 sequences are MNHEY and SMNVEV (reference sequence). The germline V and J ends were trimmed by 4 bases and 6 bases, with 13 bases remaining between them. CDR3 length: 15 residues. CDR3 DNA: TGTGCCAGCAGTTACCCCCGGGTCTCTAATTCACCCCTCCACTTT. Protein sequence: CASSYPRVSNSPLHF.

This clone has a count of ten or more. The gene calls are TRBV5-1 and TRBJ2-1; 10 nucleotides agree with TRBD1. Germline V lookup: CDR1 SGHRS, CDR2 YFSETQ. CDR3 length: 16 residues. Losses at the gene ends were 0 bases for V and 7 bases for J; bases not matched to a gene: 7. CDR3 bases: TGCGCCAGCAGCTTGGTTGGGACAGGGGCGAGAAATGAGCAGTTCTTC. This sequence encodes CASSLVGTGARNEQFF.

In its sample, this clone was seen a few times. This chain connects TRBV13 to TRBJ1-2; 8 bases fit TRBD1. The trim removed 0 bases at V and 10 bases at J, leaving 7 bases unmatched. This CDR3 contains 14 residues. CDR1 is PRHDT and CDR2 is FYEKMQ in the germline V gene (reference sequence). Here the CDR3 reads CASSLGSTGGHYTF. The CDR3 bases are TGTGCCAGCAGCTTAGGTTCCACAGGGGGGCACTACACCTTC.

In its sample, this clone was seen once. The V gene is TRBV29-1, the J gene TRBJ1-1, with D tentatively TRBD1 (6 bases). This CDR3 region has 14 residues. Trimming shortened V by 7 bases and J by 0 bases, and 15 bases separated the two germline ends. Germline loops: CDR1 SQVTM, CDR2 ANQGSEA. CDR3 in DNA: TGCAGCGCAACGACAGGATTCATGAACACTGAAGCTTTCTTT. It encodes CSATTGFMNTEAFF.

The J gene is TRBJ2-7, the V gene TRBV6-2 or TRBV6-3, with 13 bases matching TRBD2. CDR3 length: 17 amino acids. Germline V gene sequence: CDR1 MNHEY, CDR2 SVGEGT. Trimming removed 5 bases from V and 2 bases from J; junction bases left unmatched: 9. DNA for the CDR3: TGTGCCAGCAGTCAGACTAGCGGGGGGTACATCACCTACGAGCAGTACTTC. Protein: CASSQTSGGYITYEQYF.

This clone was recorded a few times. The J gene is TRBJ2-7, the V gene TRBV6-1, with 10 bases identical to TRBD1. Germline CDR1 and CDR2: MNHNS and SASEGT. The junction had 14 bases not matched to a gene; V was cut back by 2 bases and J by 1 base. The CDR3 runs 19 residues. The CDR3 is CASSEPATGGPGWSYEQYV. DNA for the CDR3: TGTGCCAGCAGTGAACCCGCGACAGGGGGCCCCGGATGGTCCTACGAGCAGTACGTC.

This clone has more than one count but fewer than ten. The chain recombines TRBV6-1 with TRBJ1-4; D ambiguous. The CDR3 runs 16 residues. Germline V gives CDR1 MNHNS, CDR2 SASEGT. Between the trimmed V and J ends, which lost 3 bases and 0 bases, there was a span of 11 bases. The CDR3 protein is CASSDLWPPTNEKLFF. The CDR3 DNA sequence: TGTGCCAGCAGTGATCTGTGGCCTCCAACTAATGAAAAACTGTTTTTT.

V usage is TRBV6-1 and J usage is TRBJ1-2, with no clear D. Germline V lookup: CDR1 MNHNS, CDR2 SASEGT. This CDR3 region has 13 residues. Deletions cut 3 bases from V and 6 bases from J, with 11 bases between. Here the CDR3 reads CASSDRGRHGYTF. Written as DNA, the CDR3 is TGTGCCAGCAGTGATCGGGGTCGGCATGGCTACACCTTC.

The chain employs TRBV5-1 and TRBJ1-3; TRBD1 agrees at 7 bases. The CDR3 totals 15 residues. Germline lookup yields CDR1 SGHRS and CDR2 YFSETQ. Trimming took 4 bases from V and 3 from J; bases not matched to a gene: 7. The CDR3 DNA reads as TGCGCCAGCAGCCAGGGGGACCGCTATGGAAACACCATATATTTT. Translation gives CASSQGDRYGNTIYF.

The chain recombines TRBV2 with TRBJ2-2; a weak D match, TRBD1 (6 bases). CDR1 and CDR2 (germline): SNHLY, FYNNEI. The ends were cut back, 2 bases at V and 1 base at J, with 14 bases in the middle. The CDR3 is 17 amino acids. The CDR3 nucleotides are TGTGCCAGCAGTGAAACGGGGACGGACAGGAACACCGGGGAGCTGTTTTTT. Encoded protein: CASSETGTDRNTGELFF. The entire variable domain, with the rest obtained from reference TRBV2 and TRBJ2-2, is as follows: EPEVTQTPSHQVTQMGQEVILRCVPISNHLYFYWYRQILGQKVEFLVSFYNNEISEKSEIFDDQFSVERPDGSNFTLKIRSTKLEDSAMYFCASSETGTDRNTGELFFGEGSRLTVL.

The CDR3 bases are TGTGCCACCAGCTTACCCTATACTAACTATGGCTACACCTTC. Protein: CATSLPYTNYGYTF. The gene calls are TRBV15 and TRBJ1-2; D unclear. V shed 5 bases and J shed 0 bases, with 10 bases lying between them. This CDR3 contains 14 residues. Germline CDR1 LNHNV, CDR2 YYDKDF (reference sequence).

The V gene is TRBV5-1, the J gene TRBJ2-2, with D possibly matching TRBD1 (6 bases). The V end lost 0 bases, the J end lost 4 bases, and 7 bases lay between the germline ends. The length of the CDR3 is 14 residues. CDR1 and CDR2 (germline): SGHRS, YFSETQ. The CDR3 protein is CASSLGQVTGELFF. For the CDR3, the DNA is TGCGCCAGCAGCTTGGGACAGGTCACCGGGGAGCTGTTTTTT.

The chain employs TRBV7-2 and TRBJ2-3; the D is unclear. The CDR3 sequence is 14 residues long. The germline V gene has CDR1 SGHTA and CDR2 FQGNSA. V was pared by 5 bases and J by 5 bases, with 14 bases between. Here the CDR3 DNA reads TGTGCCAGCAGCGCGCGACTTTACGTAGATACGCAGTATTTT. It codes for CASSARLYVDTQYF.

The CDR3 region is CASGLEPNTQYF. The CDR3 DNA reads TGTGCCAGCGGCCTGGAGCCAAATACGCAGTATTTT. The gene calls are TRBV6-5 and TRBJ2-3, with D hard to call. V shed 8 bases and J shed 7 bases, with 13 bases lying between them. This CDR3 comprises 12 residues. Germline CDR1 and CDR2: MNHEY and SVGAGI.

This chain uses TRBV4-2 with TRBJ1-3, with D perhaps TRBD1 (5 bases). Deletions cut 0 bases from V and 0 bases from J, with 6 bases between. There are 15 residues in the CDR3. CDR1 is LGHNA, CDR2 YNFKEQ, per germline. This CDR3 reads CASSQEQVSGNTIYF. In DNA, the CDR3 is TGTGCCAGCAGCCAAGAACAGGTCTCTGGAAACACCATATATTTT.

The CDR3 DNA follows: TGTGCCAGCAGCCCAACAGGGTTCTACGAGCAGTACGTC. This codes for CASSPTGFYEQYV. The V and J genes are TRBV7-8 and TRBJ2-7; D perhaps matches TRBD1 (6 bases). The germline V gene has CDR1 SGHVS and CDR2 FQNEAQ. V shed 5 bases and J shed 3 bases, with 11 bases lying between them. The CDR3 is 13 residues long.